The clone carrying this T cell receptor (beta chain) was seen a handful of times. The data stem from a study of T cells in Graves' hyperthyroidism and ophthalmopathy. Study as a whole: Peripheral blood collection took place at initial diagnosis, before any treatment.

The source material, RNA transcripts, was used to amplify TCR beta CDR3 regions. When the TCR CDR3 underwent first-round RT-PCR, the HTBI primer set was used. Each CDR3 protein is one row after TCRdb ran MiXCR on the multiplex PCR reads. The sample has about 530,000 distinct CDR3 sequences; roughly 18% are singletons. The sample consisted of blood. The clonotype comes from a woman aged 18-35 years with Graves' ophthalmopathy.

CDR3 DNA sequence: TGCGCCAGCAGCCAAGAGGGACAGGGGGCGAGAAGAGATACGCAGTATTTT. This encodes CASSQEGQGARRDTQYF. This chain joins TRBV4-3 and TRBJ2-3, with 12 bases matching TRBD1. V shed 0 bases and J 5 bases; nucleotides not matched to a gene: 6. The CDR3 extends over 17 amino acids. Germline V gene lookup returns CDR1 LGHNA and CDR2 YSLEER.